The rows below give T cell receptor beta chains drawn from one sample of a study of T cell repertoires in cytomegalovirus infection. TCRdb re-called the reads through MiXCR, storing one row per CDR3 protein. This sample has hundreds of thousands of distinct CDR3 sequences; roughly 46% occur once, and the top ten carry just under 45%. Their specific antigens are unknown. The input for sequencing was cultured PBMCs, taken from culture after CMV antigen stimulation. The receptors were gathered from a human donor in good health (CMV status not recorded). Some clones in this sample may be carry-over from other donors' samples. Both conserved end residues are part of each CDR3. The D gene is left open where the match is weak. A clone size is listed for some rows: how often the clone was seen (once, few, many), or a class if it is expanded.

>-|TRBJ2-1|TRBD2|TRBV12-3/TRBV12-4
TGTGCCAGCGGCCCTACTAGCGGGGGCTTTAATGAGCAGTTCTTC
CASGPTSGGFNEQFF
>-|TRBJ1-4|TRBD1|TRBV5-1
TGCGCCAGCAGCCCGGGACAGCCTAATGAAAAACTGTTTTTT
CASSPGQPNEKLFF
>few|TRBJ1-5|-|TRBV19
TGTGCCAGTACAATGGTGGGGGCTGAAAGCAATCAGCCCCAGCATTTT
CASTMVGAESNQPQHF
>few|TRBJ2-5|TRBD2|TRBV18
TGTGCCAGCTCACCACCGCGCGGGGGGCAAGAGACCCAGTACTTC
CASSPPRGGQETQYF
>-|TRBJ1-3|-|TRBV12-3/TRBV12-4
TGTGCCAGCAGTTTTCCCAAATTCCCCGGACAGCGGGGAAACACCATATATTTT
CASSFPKFPGQRGNTIYF
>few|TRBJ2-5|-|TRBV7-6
TGTGCCAGCAGCTCAAGCCCGGGGCAGGCGGAGACCCAGTACTTC
CASSSSPGQAETQYF
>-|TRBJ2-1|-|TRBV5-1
TGCGCCAGCAGCTTGGATCCTAGTAGTGAGCAGTTCTTC
CASSLDPSSEQFF
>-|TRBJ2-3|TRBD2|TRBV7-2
TGTGCCAGCAGCTTAGTCGGTGGGAGGGCAGATACGCAGTATTTT
CASSLVGGRADTQYF
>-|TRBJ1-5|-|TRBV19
TGTGCCAGTAGCGGCGGAGGGGGGTGGAATCAGCCCCAGCATTTT
CASSGGGGWNQPQHF
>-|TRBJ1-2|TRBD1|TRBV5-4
TGTGCCAGCAGCTTGAGGCAGGGGGACTATGGCTACACCTTC
CASSLRQGDYGYTF
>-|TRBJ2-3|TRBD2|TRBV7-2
TGTGCCAGCAGCTTTAGGGTCCTTGAGGGAGGGCCTAGGGATACGCAGTATTTT
CASSFRVLEGGPRDTQYF
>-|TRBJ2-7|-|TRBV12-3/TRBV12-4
TGTGCCAGCAGTTTCCCGCCAGGAGATTACGAGCAGTACTTC
CASSFPPGDYEQYF
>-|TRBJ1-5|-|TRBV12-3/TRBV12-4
TGTGCCAGCAGTTTAGCGGTGGCACCGAATCAGCCCCAGCATTTT
CASSLAVAPNQPQHF
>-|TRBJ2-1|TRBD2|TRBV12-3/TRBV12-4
TGTGCCAGCAGTTTTGATCGGAGCGGGGGGGCTGAGCAGTTCTTC
CASSFDRSGGAEQFF
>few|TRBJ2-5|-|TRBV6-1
TGTGCCAGCAGTGATGCGGCGGGACGGGAGACCCAGTACTTC
CASSDAAGRETQYF
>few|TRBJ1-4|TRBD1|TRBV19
TGTGCCAGTAGCCCCGGGACAGGGGCCCCAACTAATGAAAAACTGTTTTTT
CASSPGTGAPTNEKLFF
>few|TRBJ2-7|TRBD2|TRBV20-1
TGCAGTGCTAGAGATGGGGCTAGCGGGGCCTACGAGCAGTACTTC
CSARDGASGAYEQYF
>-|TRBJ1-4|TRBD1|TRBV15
TGTGCCACCAGCAGAGTGCCCAGGGGGAATGAAAAACTGTTTTTT
CATSRVPRGNEKLFF
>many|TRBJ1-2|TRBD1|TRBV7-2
TGTGCCAGCAGCTTACCCGGACAGGGGGCCAACTATGGCTACACCTTC
CASSLPGQGANYGYTF
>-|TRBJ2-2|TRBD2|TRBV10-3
TGTGCCATCAAAGCTAGCGGGGCGGCCGGGGAGCTGTTTTTT
CAIKASGAAGELFF
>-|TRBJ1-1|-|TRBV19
TGTGCCAGTAGTACCGGGTATGGCACTGAAGCTTTCTTT
CASSTGYGTEAFF
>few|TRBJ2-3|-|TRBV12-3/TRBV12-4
TGTGCCAGCAGTTTAGGCCCCGGGGCTAGCGAGGCAGATACGCAGTATTTT
CASSLGPGASEADTQYF
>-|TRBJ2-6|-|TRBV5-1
TGCGCCAGCAGCTTGGTCCTGGGGTCTGGGGCCAACGTCCTGACTTTC
CASSLVLGSGANVLTF
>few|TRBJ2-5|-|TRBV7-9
TGTGCCAGCAGCTTCAGGGTTGAGACCCAGTACTTC
CASSFRVETQYF
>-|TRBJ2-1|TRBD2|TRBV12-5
TGTGCTAGTGGCCCCCGGGGGGAAAGCTCCTACAATGAGCAGTTCTTC
CASGPRGESSYNEQFF
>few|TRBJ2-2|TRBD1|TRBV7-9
TGTGCCAGCAGCTTAAGCGGACAGGGGGAAACCGGGGAGCTGTTTTTT
CASSLSGQGETGELFF
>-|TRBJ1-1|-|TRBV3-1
TGTGCCAGCAGCCAGGGGACGGCAGGTTTTAACACTGAAGCTTTCTTT
CASSQGTAGFNTEAFF
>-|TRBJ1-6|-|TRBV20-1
TGCAGTGCAGGTGGGGGGAATAATTCACCCCTCCACTTT
CSAGGGNNSPLHF